This T cell receptor (beta chain) comes out of a study of blood T cells in healthy people across ages. Findings and caveats of the study: Significant beta diversity loss was already apparent by age roughly 44, declining roughly linearly.

This clonotype was counted only a few times. What it binds is unknown. The donors, aged about 6 to 95, were healthy Caucasians from Russia. It was with a sample-barcoded 5' primer and a J-beta primer mix that a second PCR of roughly 7 to 12 cycles was run. TCRdb processed the 5' RACE reads anew with MiXCR; each CDR3 protein has one entry. This table has some 640,000 distinct CDR3 sequences, about 30% appearing once. The V end was cut by 1 base, the J end by 11 bases, with 15 bases between. This CDR3 has 13 residues. Germline V gives CDR1 SGHNT, CDR2 YYREEE (reference sequence). The sample consisted of blood. The V and J genes are TRBV5-4 and TRBJ2-5, with a possible D match to TRBD2 (6 bases). This sequence was found in a woman older than 75 in good health. DNA for the CDR3: TGTGCCAGCAGCTTGAGCCCTTCGGACTATCAGTACTTC. Its protein product is CASSLSPSDYQYF.